This TCR beta chain was sequenced for a study of T cells in Graves' hyperthyroidism and ophthalmopathy. The table lists this clonotype with many counts. More than 8 ml fresh peripheral blood yielded the PBMCs. Germline CDR1 MNHNS, CDR2 SASEGT. The CDR3 is made up of 12 amino acids. V lost 11 bases to trimming and J lost 1 base, with 11 bases between them. There were TCR beta CDR3 regions amplified from RNA transcripts. The HTBI primer set was used in a first-round RT-PCR of the TCR CDR3. Each CDR3 protein gets one entry after TCRdb re-called the multiplex PCR reads with MiXCR. The sample lists approximately 610,000 distinct CDR3 sequences; about 15% were seen once.

The receptor comes from a middle-aged woman with Graves' ophthalmopathy. The chain uses TRBV6-1 and TRBJ1-1, with a tentative D call TRBD1 (5 bases). Sequenced input: blood. CDR3 DNA sequence: TGTGCCGGATTAACAGGGAACACTGAAGCTTTCTTT. Translation gives CAGLTGNTEAFF.